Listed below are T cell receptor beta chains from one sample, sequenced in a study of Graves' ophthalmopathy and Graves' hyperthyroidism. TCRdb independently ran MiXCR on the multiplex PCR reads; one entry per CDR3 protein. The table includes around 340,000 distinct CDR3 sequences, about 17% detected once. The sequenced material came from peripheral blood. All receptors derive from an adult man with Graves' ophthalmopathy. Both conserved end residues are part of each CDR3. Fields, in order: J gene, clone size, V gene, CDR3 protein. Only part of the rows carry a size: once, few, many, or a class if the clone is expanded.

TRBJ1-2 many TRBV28 CASSLSTGPTSSYTF
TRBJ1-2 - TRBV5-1 CASSLGSQGHGYTF
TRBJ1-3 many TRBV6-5 CASSYSREEGNTIYF
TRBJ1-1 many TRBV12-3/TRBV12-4 CASRATGPEAFF
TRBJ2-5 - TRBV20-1 CSASFLARQETQYF
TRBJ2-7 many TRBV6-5 CASSRDLNYEQYF
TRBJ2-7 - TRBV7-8 CASSLMGTAGGYEQYF
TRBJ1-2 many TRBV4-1 CASSQVAGDYGYTF
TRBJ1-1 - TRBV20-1 CSASWGTEAFF
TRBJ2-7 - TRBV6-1 CASSHRYEQYF
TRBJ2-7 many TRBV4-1 CASSPGQGVSYEQYF
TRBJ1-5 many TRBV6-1 CASSQAGTGQPQHF
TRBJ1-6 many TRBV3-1 CASSLGQSNSPLHF
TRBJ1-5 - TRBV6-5 CASSYAGTGSQPQHF
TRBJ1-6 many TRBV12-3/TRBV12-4 CASSAVRLGESNSPLHF
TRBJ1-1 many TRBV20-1 CSAPTGVGEAFF
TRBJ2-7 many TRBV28 CASSLGDSGEQYF
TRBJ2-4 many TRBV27 CASATGTRKNIQYF
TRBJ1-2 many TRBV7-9 CASSPGEGAFYGYTF
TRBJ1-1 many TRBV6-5 CASSSQDTENTEAFF
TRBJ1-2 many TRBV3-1 CASSLMTGGFYGYTF
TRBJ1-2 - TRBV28 CASATGAAKHGYTF